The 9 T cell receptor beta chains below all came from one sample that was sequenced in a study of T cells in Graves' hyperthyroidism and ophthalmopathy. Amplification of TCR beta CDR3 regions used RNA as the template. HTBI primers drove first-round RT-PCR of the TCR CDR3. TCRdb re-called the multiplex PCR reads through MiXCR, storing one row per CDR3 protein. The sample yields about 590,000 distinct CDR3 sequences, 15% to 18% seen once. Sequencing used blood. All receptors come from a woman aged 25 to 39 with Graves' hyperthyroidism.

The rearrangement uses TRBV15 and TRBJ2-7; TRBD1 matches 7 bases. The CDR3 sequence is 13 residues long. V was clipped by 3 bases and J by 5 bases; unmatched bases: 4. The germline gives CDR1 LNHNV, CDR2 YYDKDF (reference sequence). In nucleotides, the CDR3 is TGTGCCACCAGCAGCCAGGGGGTTGACGAGCAGTACTTC. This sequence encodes CATSSQGVDEQYF. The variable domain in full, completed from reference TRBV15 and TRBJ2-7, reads DAMVIQNPRYQVTQFGKPVTLSCSQTLNHNVMYWYQQKSSQAPKLLFHYYDKDFNNEADTPDNFQSRRPNTSFCFLDIRSPGLGDTAMYLCATSSQGVDEQYFGPGTRLTVT.

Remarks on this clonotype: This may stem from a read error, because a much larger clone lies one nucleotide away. In DNA form, the CDR3 reads TGTGCCAGCAGGGGAGCACGGACGGCGAACTATGGCTACACCTTC. Translated: CASRGARTANYGYTF. The genes are TRBV6-2 or TRBV6-3 and TRBJ1-2; D is ambiguous. The germline V and J ends were trimmed by 6 bases and 2 bases, with 16 bases remaining between them. Germline V CDR1 and CDR2: MNHEY, SVGEGT. The CDR3 is 15 amino acids.

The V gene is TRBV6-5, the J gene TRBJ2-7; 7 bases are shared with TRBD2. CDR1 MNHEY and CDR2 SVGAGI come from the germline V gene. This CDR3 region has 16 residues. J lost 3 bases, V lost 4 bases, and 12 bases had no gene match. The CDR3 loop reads CASSSSGTNPLYEQYF. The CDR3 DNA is TGTGCCAGCAGTTCGTCCGGGACTAACCCACTCTACGAGCAGTACTTC.

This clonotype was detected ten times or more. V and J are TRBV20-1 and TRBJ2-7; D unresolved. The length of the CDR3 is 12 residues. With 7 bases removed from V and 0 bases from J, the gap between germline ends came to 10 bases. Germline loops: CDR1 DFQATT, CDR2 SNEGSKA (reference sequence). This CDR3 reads CSVGENSYEQYF. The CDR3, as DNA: TGCAGTGTCGGCGAAAACTCCTACGAGCAGTACTTC.

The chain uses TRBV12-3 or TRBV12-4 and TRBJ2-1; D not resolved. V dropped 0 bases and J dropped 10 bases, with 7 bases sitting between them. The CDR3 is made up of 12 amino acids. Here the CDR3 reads CASSLAAGEQFF. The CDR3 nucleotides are TGTGCCAGCAGTTTAGCTGCCGGGGAGCAGTTCTTC.

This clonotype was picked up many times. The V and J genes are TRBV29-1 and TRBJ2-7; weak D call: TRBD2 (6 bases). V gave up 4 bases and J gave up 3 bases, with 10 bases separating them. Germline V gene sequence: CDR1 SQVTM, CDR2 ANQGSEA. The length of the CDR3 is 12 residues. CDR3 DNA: TGCAGCGTTGTTGCGCGGGACTACGAGCAGTACTTC. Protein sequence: CSVVARDYEQYF.

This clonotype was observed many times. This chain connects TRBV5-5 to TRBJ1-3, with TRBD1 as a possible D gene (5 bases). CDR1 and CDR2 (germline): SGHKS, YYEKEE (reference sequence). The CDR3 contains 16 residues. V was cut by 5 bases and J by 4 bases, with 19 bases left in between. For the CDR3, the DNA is TGTGCCAGCAGACTAGACGGCCTCGGGGGAGGAAACACCATATATTTT. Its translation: CASRLDGLGGGNTIYF.

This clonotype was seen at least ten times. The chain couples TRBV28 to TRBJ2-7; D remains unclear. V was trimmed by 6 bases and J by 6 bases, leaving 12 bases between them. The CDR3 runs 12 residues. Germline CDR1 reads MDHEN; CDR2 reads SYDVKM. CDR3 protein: CASSLPPGEQYF. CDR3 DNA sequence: TGTGCCAGCAGCCTCCCCCCCGGCGAGCAGTACTTC.

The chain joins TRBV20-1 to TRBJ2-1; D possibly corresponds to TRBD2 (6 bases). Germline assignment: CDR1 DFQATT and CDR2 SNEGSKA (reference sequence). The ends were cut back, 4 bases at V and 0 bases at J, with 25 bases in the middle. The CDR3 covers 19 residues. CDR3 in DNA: TGCAGTGCTATTGGGTGGGTTAGCGGTTCATTTAGCTCCTACAATGAGCAGTTCTTC. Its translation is CSAIGWVSGSFSSYNEQFF.